Presented here are 28 T cell receptor beta chains from one specimen sequenced in a study of CD8+ T cells in alopecia areata (dated 2018 in TCRdb). The intended sense of this specimen's time point label: baseline before oral tofacitinib. Libraries were constructed by the immunoSEQ multiplex PCR assay. To provide template for TCR sequencing, every sample had RNA extracted and reverse transcribed into cDNA. Held by TCRdb, this immuneACCESS table contains in-frame sequences only and omits some clones. Under half of the omission traces to an unresolved V gene where checked; the cause of the rest is unknown. The sample includes about 180,000 clones, with about 63% observed a single time. The biggest ten clones account for approximately 15% of the sample. The source material was CD4+ T cells sorted from blood, sampled at week 0. Receptors originate from a human donor with alopecia areata.

This clone was counted at least ten times. The CDR3 region is CASSHREGYGYTF. CDR3 DNA: TGTGCCAGCAGCCATAGGGAGGGCTATGGCTACACCTTC. This chain joins TRBV7-8 and TRBJ1-2, with D hard to call. The ends were cut back, 5 bases at V and 4 bases at J, with 11 bases in the middle. The CDR3 has 13 residues. CDR1 and CDR2 (germline): SGHVS, FQNEAQ.

This clone was counted a few times. This sequence joins TRBV7-2 and TRBJ2-5; the D is unclear. The V and J ends lost 5 bases and 2 bases respectively, with 6 bases between them. This CDR3 is 12 amino acids long. Germline values: CDR1 SGHTA, CDR2 FQGNSA. The CDR3 nucleotides read TGTGCCAGCAGCCAGACTCAAGAGACCCAGTACTTC. Its protein is CASSQTQETQYF.

The chain is built from TRBV6-5 and TRBJ1-1; no reliable D call. Germline V CDR1 and CDR2: MNHEY, SVGAGI. V lost 5 bases, J lost 6 bases, and 13 bases lay in between. This CDR3 comprises 13 residues. The CDR3 coding sequence is TGTGCCAGCAGTCAACATCTCGGCCCTGAAGCTTTCTTT. Translation gives CASSQHLGPEAFF.

This clone was counted a few times. CDR3 region: CASSQGGTSVETQYF. DNA of the CDR3: TGTGCCAGCAGCCAAGGGGGGACTAGCGTTGAGACCCAGTACTTC. J is TRBJ2-5 and V is TRBV14, with TRBD2 identical over 10 bases. V trimming: 1 base; J trimming: 5 bases; junction bases outside the gene matches: 4. The CDR3 is 15 amino acids. Germline assignment: CDR1 SGHDN and CDR2 FVKESK.

The chain uses TRBV7-9 and TRBJ2-7; 8 nucleotides align to TRBD1. The CDR3 contains 14 residues. From germline, CDR1 is SEHNR and CDR2 FQNEAQ (reference sequence). V shed 5 bases and J 6 bases; nucleotides not matched to a gene: 9. CDR3 sequence reads: CASSPDRGLGEQYF. In nucleotides, the CDR3 is TGTGCCAGCAGCCCAGACAGGGGACTTGGCGAGCAGTACTTC.

This rearrangement joins TRBV5-1 to TRBJ1-1; 7 bases map to TRBD1. The length of the CDR3 is 15 residues. The V gene's germline CDR1 is SGHRS and CDR2 YFSETQ. V trimming: 4 bases; J trimming: 2 bases; junction bases outside the gene matches: 8. The CDR3 nucleotides read TGCGCCAGCAGCCGCCCTGACAGGGCCAACACTGAAGCTTTCTTT. Protein product: CASSRPDRANTEAFF.

The rearrangement joins TRBV25-1 to TRBJ2-1; the D gene could be TRBD1 or TRBD2 (5 bases each). Germline CDR1 reads MGHDK; CDR2 reads SYGVNS. Trimming took off 8 bases at V and 4 bases at J, with 15 bases between the two ends. This CDR3 has 14 residues. The CDR3 region has the DNA TGTGCCAGCGCCGGGACCGAAAATTACAATGAGCAGTTCTTC. Its translation is CASAGTENYNEQFF.

The CDR3 nucleotides are TGCAGCGTGTGTAACGACAGAATTAATGAAAAACTGTTTTTT. It codes for CSVCNDRINEKLFF. The chain recombines TRBV29-1 with TRBJ1-4; tentative D call: TRBD1 (5 bases). CDR3 size: 14 residues. The V gene lost 6 bases and the J gene lost 4 bases, with 15 bases spanning the gap. Germline V gene sequence: CDR1 SQVTM, CDR2 ANQGSEA.

J is TRBJ1-4 and V is TRBV29-1; D is unresolved. V lost 2 bases, J lost 0 bases, and 7 bases lay in between. In germline, CDR1 is SQVTM, CDR2 ANQGSEA. This CDR3 comprises 14 residues. The CDR3 DNA is TGCAGCGTTGAATTCCCCGCAACTAATGAAAAACTGTTTTTT. Translating it yields CSVEFPATNEKLFF.

This clone was recorded a few times. The same CDR3 is also encoded by other DNA sequences in this sample. This chain connects TRBV30 to TRBJ1-5; tentatively, D is TRBD1 (5 bases). Germline CDR1 reads GTSNPN; CDR2 reads SVGIG (reference sequence). The germline V and J ends were trimmed by 2 bases and 1 base, with 6 bases remaining between them. The CDR3 contains 13 residues. Here the CDR3 DNA reads TGTGCCTGGAGTAGGGACAGCAATCAGCCCCAGCATTTT. Translation: CAWSRDSNQPQHF. The variable domain in full, completed from reference TRBV30 and TRBJ1-5, reads SQTIHQWPATLVQPVGSPLSLECTVEGTSNPNLYWYRQAAGRGLQLLFYSVGIGQISSEVPQNLSASRPQDRQFILSSKKLLLSDSGFYLCAWSRDSNQPQHFGDGTRLSIL.

The chain couples TRBV29-1 to TRBJ2-1; 12 bases map to TRBD2. The germline CDR1 and CDR2 sequences are SQVTM and ANQGSEA. The junction had 5 bases not matched to a gene; V was cut back by 5 bases and J by 6 bases. There are 14 residues in the CDR3. The CDR3 spells CSVSASGGANEQFF. Here the CDR3 DNA reads TGCAGCGTTTCGGCTAGCGGGGGGGCCAATGAGCAGTTCTTC.

This sequence joins TRBV7-8 and TRBJ1-4, with D unclear. V lost 3 bases to trimming and J lost 2 bases, with 10 bases between them. Germline V CDR1 and CDR2: SGHVS, FQNEAQ. The CDR3 runs to 15 residues. The CDR3 nucleotides read TGTGCCAGCAGCTTTAGACCTGCCACTAATGAAAAACTGTTTTTT. Its protein is CASSFRPATNEKLFF.

The V gene is TRBV5-4, the J gene TRBJ2-5; 8 nucleotides align to TRBD1. The length of the CDR3 is 14 residues. The V gene end was trimmed by 3 bases and the J gene end by 5 bases; junction bases not matched to a gene: 6. Per germline, CDR1 SGHNT and CDR2 YYREEE (reference sequence). CDR3 protein: CASSSTGVGETQYF. CDR3 bases: TGTGCCAGCAGCTCGACAGGGGTTGGGGAGACCCAGTACTTC.

The table lists this clone with a few counts. The chain has TRBV15 and TRBJ2-2; D not certain. V was pared by 5 bases and J by 7 bases, with 8 bases between. The CDR3 contains 12 residues. Germline CDR1 reads LNHNV; CDR2 reads YYDKDF (reference sequence). DNA of the CDR3: TGTGCCACCAGCCGGCAAGGCGGGGAGCTGTTTTTT. Amino acid sequence: CATSRQGGELFF. Full variable domain (remainder filled in from reference TRBV15 and TRBJ2-2): DAMVIQNPRYQVTQFGKPVTLSCSQTLNHNVMYWYQQKSSQAPKLLFHYYDKDFNNEADTPDNFQSRRPNTSFCFLDIRSPGLGDTAMYLCATSRQGGELFFGEGSRLTVL.

CDR3 DNA sequence: TGCGCCAGCAGCGCACGACAGGGGGCTGGGGCCAACGTCCTGACTTTC. This gives the protein CASSARQGAGANVLTF. The J gene is TRBJ2-6, the V gene TRBV5-1; 9 bases are shared with TRBD1. This CDR3 has 16 amino acids. Per the germline V gene, CDR1 is SGHRS and CDR2 is YFSETQ. V was clipped by 4 bases and J by 2 bases; unmatched bases: 4. Together with reference TRBV5-1 and TRBJ2-6, the CDR3 gives the full variable domain: KAGVTQTPRYLIKTRGQQVTLSCSPISGHRSVSWYQQTPGQGLQFLFEYFSETQRNKGNFPGRFSGRQFSNSRSEMNVSTLELGDSALYLCASSARQGAGANVLTFGAGSRLTVL.

This clone came up once. The genes are TRBV5-6 and TRBJ1-1; a weak D match, TRBD1 (6 bases). V was cut by 2 bases and J by 4 bases, with 9 bases left in between. Germline values: CDR1 SGHDT, CDR2 YYEEEE. The CDR3 spans 13 residues. CDR3 coding DNA: TGTGCCAGCAGCTTCGGACAGACCACTGAAGCTTTCTTT. Translating gives CASSFGQTTEAFF.

The chain carries TRBV4-1 and TRBJ1-2; D not resolved. Trimming left V 0 bases short and J 7 bases short, with 18 bases between. The CDR3 is made up of 16 amino acids. The germline gives CDR1 MGHRA, CDR2 YSYEKL. The CDR3 region is CASSQDPNGSGGGYTF. The CDR3 DNA is TGCGCCAGCAGCCAAGATCCCAATGGGTCAGGAGGTGGCTACACCTTC.

The chain has TRBV29-1 and TRBJ2-4; weak D call: TRBD1 (6 bases). The ends were cut back, 7 bases at V and 0 bases at J, with 10 bases in the middle. This CDR3 has 13 amino acids. CDR1 SQVTM and CDR2 ANQGSEA come from the germline V gene. This chain's CDR3 is CSAGDKAKNIQYF. CDR3 coding DNA: TGCAGCGCAGGGGACAAAGCCAAAAACATTCAGTACTTC. The full variable domain, rest sourced from reference TRBV29-1 and TRBJ2-4, is SAVISQKPSRDICQRGTSLTIQCQVDSQVTMMFWYRQQPGQSLTLIATANQGSEATYESGFVIDKFPISRPNLTFSTLTVSNMSPEDSSIYLCSAGDKAKNIQYFGAGTRLSVL.

The V call is TRBV2, the J call TRBJ1-5, with a tentative D call TRBD1 (6 bases). Trimming shortened V by 7 bases and J by 2 bases, and 12 bases separated the two germline ends. CDR1 and CDR2 from the germline V gene are SNHLY and FYNNEI. The CDR3 spans 14 residues. CDR3 bases: TGTGCCAGCACGAAGGGACACCGCAATCAGCCCCAGCATTTT. Translation gives CASTKGHRNQPQHF.

This clone was counted once. The chain uses TRBV25-1 and TRBJ2-1; the D is unclear. V was shortened by 2 bases and J by 10 bases, with 12 bases between the two germline ends. This CDR3 is 13 amino acids long. CDR1 is MGHDK, CDR2 SYGVNS, per germline. The CDR3, as DNA: TGTGCCAGCAGTGAAGCTGGTTCGACAGAGCAGTTCTTC. It codes for CASSEAGSTEQFF.

Only a few counts were recorded for this clone. This chain uses TRBV6-5 with TRBJ1-2; no clear D. V was trimmed by 2 bases and J by 7 bases, leaving 11 bases between them. Germline lookup yields CDR1 MNHEY and CDR2 SVGAGI. CDR3 length equals 13 residues. The DNA of the CDR3 is TGTGCCAGCAGTTACCACCCCTCGGGTGGCTACACCTTC. It codes for CASSYHPSGGYTF.

This clone was detected only a few times. This chain connects TRBV29-1 to TRBJ2-1; D remains ambiguous. This CDR3 is built from 11 residues. V lost 4 bases, J lost 7 bases, and 8 bases lay in between. The germline gives CDR1 SQVTM, CDR2 ANQGSEA. Here the CDR3 DNA reads TGCAGCGTTGTAGGTCGGAATGAGCAGTTCTTC. Protein product: CSVVGRNEQFF.

This clone was counted a few times. V is TRBV7-9 and J is TRBJ2-2; TRBD1 agrees at 7 bases. Germline V gene data show CDR1 as SEHNR and CDR2 as FQNEAQ (reference sequence). V shed 5 bases, J shed 0 bases, and the junction held 6 bases outside the gene matches. The CDR3 length is 16 residues. DNA of the CDR3: TGTGCCAGCAGCCCTTGGGACAGCTCGAACACCGGGGAGCTGTTTTTT. The encoded protein is CASSPWDSSNTGELFF.

The V gene is TRBV30, the J gene TRBJ1-2; D unresolved. Germline V gene data show CDR1 as GTSNPN and CDR2 as SVGIG (reference sequence). CDR3 size: 14 residues. With 1 base removed from V and 1 base from J, the gap between germline ends came to 10 bases. The CDR3 DNA reads TGTGCCTGGAGTGGCCAGTCACTTAACTATGGCTACACCTTC. It yields the protein CAWSGQSLNYGYTF.

This rearrangement joins TRBV21-1 to TRBJ1-2. TRBV21-1 constitutes a pseudogene. The CDR3 loop spans 14 amino acids. Here the CDR3 reads CASSKGHTNYGYTF. The CDR3 DNA sequence: TGTGCCAGCAGCAAGGGTCATACCAACTATGGCTACACCTTC.

The chain uses TRBV5-6 and TRBJ2-3; D is unclear. Germline V CDR1 and CDR2: SGHDT, YYEEEE. This CDR3 contains 13 residues. V was trimmed by 1 base and J by 1 base, leaving 4 bases between them. In nucleotides, the CDR3 is TGTGCCAGCAGCTTGCAGGGCACAGATACGCAGTATTTT. Translating gives CASSLQGTDTQYF.

The gene calls are TRBV4-2 and TRBJ2-2; 14 bases line up with TRBD2. The CDR3 spans 18 residues. Germline CDR1 and CDR2: LGHNA and YNFKEQ. V gave up 3 bases and J gave up 0 bases; unmatched junction bases: 3. The DNA for the CDR3 is TGTGCCAGCAGCCAGGGACTAGCGGGGGACTCGAACACCGGGGAGCTGTTTTTT. This translates into CASSQGLAGDSNTGELFF.

This clone was counted only a few times. Other DNA sequences of this sample code for an identical CDR3. The rearrangement links TRBV4-1 to TRBJ2-1; 12 bases line up with TRBD2. The CDR3 is made up of 16 amino acids. The trim removed 4 bases at V and 2 bases at J, leaving 3 bases unmatched. Germline CDR1 reads MGHRA; CDR2 reads YSYEKL. CDR3 bases: TGCGCCAGCAGCCCCGCTAGCGGGGGGGCCTACAATGAGCAGTTCTTC. Translated, it gives CASSPASGGAYNEQFF.